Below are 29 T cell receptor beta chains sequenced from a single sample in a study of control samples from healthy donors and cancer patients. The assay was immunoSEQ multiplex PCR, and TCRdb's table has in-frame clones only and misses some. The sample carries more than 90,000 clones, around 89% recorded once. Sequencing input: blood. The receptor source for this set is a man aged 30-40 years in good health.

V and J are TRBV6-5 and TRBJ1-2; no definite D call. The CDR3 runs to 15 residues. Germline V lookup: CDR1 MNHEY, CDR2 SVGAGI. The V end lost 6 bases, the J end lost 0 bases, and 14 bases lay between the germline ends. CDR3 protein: CASSQRFGANYGYTF. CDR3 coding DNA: TGTGCCAGCAGCCAACGCTTTGGAGCTAACTATGGCTACACCTTC.

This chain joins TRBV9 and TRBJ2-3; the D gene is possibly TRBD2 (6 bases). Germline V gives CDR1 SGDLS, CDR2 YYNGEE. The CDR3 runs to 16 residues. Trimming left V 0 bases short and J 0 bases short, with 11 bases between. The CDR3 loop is CASSVGVAASTDTQYF. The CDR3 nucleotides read TGTGCCAGCAGCGTAGGCGTAGCGGCTAGCACAGATACGCAGTATTTT.

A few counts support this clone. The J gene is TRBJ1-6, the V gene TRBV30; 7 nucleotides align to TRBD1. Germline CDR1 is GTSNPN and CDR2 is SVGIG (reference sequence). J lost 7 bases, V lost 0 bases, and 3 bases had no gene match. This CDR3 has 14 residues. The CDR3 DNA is TGTGCCTGGAGTGTTGGGACAGCCAATTCACCCCTCCACTTT. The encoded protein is CAWSVGTANSPLHF.

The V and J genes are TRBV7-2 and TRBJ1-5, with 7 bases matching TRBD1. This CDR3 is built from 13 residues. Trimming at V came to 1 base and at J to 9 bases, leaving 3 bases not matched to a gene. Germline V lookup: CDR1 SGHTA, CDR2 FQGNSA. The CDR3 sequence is CASSLETGRPQHF. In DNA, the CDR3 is TGTGCCAGCAGCTTAGAGACAGGGAGGCCCCAGCATTTT.

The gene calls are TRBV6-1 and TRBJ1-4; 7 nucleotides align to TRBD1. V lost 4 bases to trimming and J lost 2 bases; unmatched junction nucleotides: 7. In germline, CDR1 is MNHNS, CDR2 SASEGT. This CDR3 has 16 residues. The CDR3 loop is CASSAYTGDTNEKLFF. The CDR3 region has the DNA TGTGCCAGCAGTGCTTACACAGGGGACACTAATGAAAAACTGTTTTTT.

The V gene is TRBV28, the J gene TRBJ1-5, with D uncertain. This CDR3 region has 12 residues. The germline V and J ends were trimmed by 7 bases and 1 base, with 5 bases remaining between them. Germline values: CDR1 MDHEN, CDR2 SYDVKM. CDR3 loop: CASKVSNQPQHF. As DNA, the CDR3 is TGTGCCAGCAAGGTCAGCAATCAGCCCCAGCATTTT.

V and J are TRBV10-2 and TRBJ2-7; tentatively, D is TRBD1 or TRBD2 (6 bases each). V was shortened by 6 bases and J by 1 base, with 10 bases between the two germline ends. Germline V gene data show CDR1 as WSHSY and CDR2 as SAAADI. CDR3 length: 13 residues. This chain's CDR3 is CASSQGGSYEQYV. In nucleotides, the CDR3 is TGCGCCAGCAGCCAAGGGGGGTCCTACGAGCAGTACGTC.

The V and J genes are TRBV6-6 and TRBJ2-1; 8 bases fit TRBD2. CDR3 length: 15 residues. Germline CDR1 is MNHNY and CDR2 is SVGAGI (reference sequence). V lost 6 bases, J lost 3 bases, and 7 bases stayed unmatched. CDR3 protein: CASSIKRENYNEQFF. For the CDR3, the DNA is TGTGCCAGCAGCATTAAGCGGGAGAACTACAATGAGCAGTTCTTC.

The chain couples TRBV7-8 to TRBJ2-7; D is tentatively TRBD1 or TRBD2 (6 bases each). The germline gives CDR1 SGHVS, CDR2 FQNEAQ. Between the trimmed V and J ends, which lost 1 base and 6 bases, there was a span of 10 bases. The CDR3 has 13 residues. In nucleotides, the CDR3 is TGTGCCAGCAGCTTAGATGGGGGGCGCGAGCAGTACGTC. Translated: CASSLDGGREQYV.

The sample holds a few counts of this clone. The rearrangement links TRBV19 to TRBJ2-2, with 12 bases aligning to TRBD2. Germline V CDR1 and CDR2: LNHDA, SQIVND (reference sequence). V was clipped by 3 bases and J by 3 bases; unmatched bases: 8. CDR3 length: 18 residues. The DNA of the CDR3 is TGTGCCAGTAGTATCGCTAGCGGGGGGGCCCGTGACACCGGGGAGCTGTTTTTT. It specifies CASSIASGGARDTGELFF.

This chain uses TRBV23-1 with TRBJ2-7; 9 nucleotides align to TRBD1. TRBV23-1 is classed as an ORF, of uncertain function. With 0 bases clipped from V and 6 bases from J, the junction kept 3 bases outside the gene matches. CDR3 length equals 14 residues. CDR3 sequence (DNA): TGCGCCAGCAGTCAATCCCGACAGGGGGGCGAGCAGTACTTC. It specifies CASSQSRQGGEQYF.

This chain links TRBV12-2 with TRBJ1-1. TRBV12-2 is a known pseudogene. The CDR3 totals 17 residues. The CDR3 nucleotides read TGTGCAAGTCTCCCCCCCAGGGACAGCGGGGAGAACACTGAAGCTTTCTTT. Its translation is CASLPPRDSGENTEAFF.

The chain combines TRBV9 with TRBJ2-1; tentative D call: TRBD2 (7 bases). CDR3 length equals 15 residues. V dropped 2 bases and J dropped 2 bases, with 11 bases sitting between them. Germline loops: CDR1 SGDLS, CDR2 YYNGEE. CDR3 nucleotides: TGTGCCAGCAGCGTGGCCGGGGGGCCCTACAATGAGCAGTTCTTC. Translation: CASSVAGGPYNEQFF.

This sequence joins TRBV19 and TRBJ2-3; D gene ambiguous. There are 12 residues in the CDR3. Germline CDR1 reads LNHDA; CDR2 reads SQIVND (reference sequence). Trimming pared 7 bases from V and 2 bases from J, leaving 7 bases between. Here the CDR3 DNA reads TGTGCCAGTATTGGGAACACAGATACGCAGTATTTT. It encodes CASIGNTDTQYF.

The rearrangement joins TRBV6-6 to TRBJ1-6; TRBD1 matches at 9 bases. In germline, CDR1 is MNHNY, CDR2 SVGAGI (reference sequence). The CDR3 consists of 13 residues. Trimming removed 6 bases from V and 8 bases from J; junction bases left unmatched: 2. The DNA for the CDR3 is TGTGCCAGCAGGGGACAGGGTTATTCACCCCTCCACTTT. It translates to CASRGQGYSPLHF.

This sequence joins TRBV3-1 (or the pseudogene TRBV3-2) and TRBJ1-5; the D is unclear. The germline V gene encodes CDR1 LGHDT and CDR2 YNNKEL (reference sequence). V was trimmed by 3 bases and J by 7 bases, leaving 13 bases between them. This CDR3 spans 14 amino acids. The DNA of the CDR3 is TGTGCCAGCAGCCATAAACACCGTGAACAGCCCCAGCATTTT. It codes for CASSHKHREQPQHF.

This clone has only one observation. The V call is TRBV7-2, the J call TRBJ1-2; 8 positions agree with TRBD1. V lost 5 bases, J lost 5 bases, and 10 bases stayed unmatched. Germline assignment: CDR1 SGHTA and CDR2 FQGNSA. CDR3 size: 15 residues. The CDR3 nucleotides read TGTGCCAGCAGCCCAAGGACAGGGTCCCTTTATGGCTACACCTTC. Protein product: CASSPRTGSLYGYTF.

The CDR3 sequence: CASSESRPRRAYEQYF. The CDR3 bases are TGTGCCAGCAGTGAAAGTCGCCCCAGGCGGGCCTACGAGCAGTACTTC. The chain couples TRBV25-1 to TRBJ2-7, with D maybe TRBD2 (5 bases). V was trimmed by 2 bases and J by 2 bases, leaving 16 bases between them. CDR3 length equals 16 residues. The germline V gene encodes CDR1 MGHDK and CDR2 SYGVNS.

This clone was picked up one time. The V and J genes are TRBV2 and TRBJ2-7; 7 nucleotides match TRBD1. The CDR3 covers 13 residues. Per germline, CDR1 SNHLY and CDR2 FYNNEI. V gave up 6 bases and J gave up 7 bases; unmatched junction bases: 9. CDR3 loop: CASREQGLGEQYV. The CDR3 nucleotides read TGTGCCAGCAGAGAACAGGGGTTGGGGGAGCAGTACGTC.

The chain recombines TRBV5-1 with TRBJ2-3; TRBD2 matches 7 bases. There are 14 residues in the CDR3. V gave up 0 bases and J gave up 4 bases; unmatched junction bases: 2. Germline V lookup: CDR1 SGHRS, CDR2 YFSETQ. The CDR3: CASSLEAGADTQYF. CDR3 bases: TGCGCCAGCAGCTTGGAGGCGGGGGCAGATACGCAGTATTTT.

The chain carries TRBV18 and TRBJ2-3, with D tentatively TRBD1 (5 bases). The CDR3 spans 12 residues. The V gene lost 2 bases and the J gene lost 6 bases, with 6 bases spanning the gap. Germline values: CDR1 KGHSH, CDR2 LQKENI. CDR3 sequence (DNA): TGTGCCAGCTCACCAGGGGCCGATACGCAGTATTTT. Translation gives CASSPGADTQYF.

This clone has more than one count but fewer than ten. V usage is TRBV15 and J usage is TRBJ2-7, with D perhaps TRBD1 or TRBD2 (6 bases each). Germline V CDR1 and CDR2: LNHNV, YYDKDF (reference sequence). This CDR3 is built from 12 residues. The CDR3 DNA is TGTGGGGGGGCGGATTTCTCCTACGAGCAGTACTTC. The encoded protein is CGGADFSYEQYF.

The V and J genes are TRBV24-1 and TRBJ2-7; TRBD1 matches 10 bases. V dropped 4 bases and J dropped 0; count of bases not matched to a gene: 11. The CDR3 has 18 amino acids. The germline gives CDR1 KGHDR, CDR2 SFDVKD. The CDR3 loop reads CATSDSGTGVKSSYEQYF. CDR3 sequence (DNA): TGTGCCACCAGTGACTCCGGGACAGGGGTAAAGAGCTCCTACGAGCAGTACTTC.

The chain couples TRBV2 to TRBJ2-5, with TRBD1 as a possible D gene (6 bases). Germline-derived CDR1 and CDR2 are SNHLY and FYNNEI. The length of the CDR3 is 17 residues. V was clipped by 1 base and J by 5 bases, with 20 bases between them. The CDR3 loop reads CASSEGFLGRGGETQYF. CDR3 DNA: TGTGCCAGCAGTGAAGGGTTTCTGGGCAGGGGCGGGGAGACCCAGTACTTC.

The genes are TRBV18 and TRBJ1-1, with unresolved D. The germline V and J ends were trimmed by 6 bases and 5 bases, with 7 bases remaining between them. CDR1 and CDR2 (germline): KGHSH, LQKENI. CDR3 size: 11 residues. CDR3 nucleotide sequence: TGTGCCAGCTCTGGAGGGACTGAAGCTTTCTTT. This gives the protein CASSGGTEAFF. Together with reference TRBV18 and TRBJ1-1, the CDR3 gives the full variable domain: NAGVMQNPRHLVRRRGQEARLRCSPMKGHSHVYWYRQLPEEGLKFMVYLQKENIIDESGMPKERFSAEFPKEGPSILRIQQVVRGDSAAYFCASSGGTEAFFGQGTRLTVV.

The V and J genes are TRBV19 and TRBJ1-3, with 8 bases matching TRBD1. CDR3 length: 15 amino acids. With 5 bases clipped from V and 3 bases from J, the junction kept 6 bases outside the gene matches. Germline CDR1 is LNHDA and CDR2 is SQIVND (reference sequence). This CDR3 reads CASSPDRGGGNTIYF. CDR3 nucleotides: TGTGCCAGTAGTCCCGACAGGGGAGGTGGAAACACCATATATTTT.

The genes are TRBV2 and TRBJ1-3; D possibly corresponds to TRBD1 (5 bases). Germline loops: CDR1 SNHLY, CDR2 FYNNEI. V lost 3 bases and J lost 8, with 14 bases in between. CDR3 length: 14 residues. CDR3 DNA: TGTGCCAGCAGTGACCCAGGGAGAGTAGACACCATATATTTT. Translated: CASSDPGRVDTIYF.

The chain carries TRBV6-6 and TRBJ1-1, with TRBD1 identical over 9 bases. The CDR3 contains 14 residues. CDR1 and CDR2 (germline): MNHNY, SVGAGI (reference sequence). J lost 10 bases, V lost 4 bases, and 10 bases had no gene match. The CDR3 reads CASSSNLRDRAAFF. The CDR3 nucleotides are TGTGCCAGCAGTTCTAACCTCCGGGACAGGGCAGCTTTCTTT.

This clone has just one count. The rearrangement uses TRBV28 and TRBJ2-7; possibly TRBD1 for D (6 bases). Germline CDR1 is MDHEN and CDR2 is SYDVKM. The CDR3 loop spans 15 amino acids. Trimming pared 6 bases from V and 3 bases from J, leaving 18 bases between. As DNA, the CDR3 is TGTGCCAGCAGGAAAGGGACATTTTTGAGCTACGAGCAGTACTTC. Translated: CASRKGTFLSYEQYF. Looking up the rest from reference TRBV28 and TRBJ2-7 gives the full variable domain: DVKVTQSSRYLVKRTGEKVFLECVQDMDHENMFWYRQDPGLGLRLIYFSYDVKMKEKGDIPEGYSVSREKKERFSLILESASTNQTSMYLCASRKGTFLSYEQYFGPGTRLTVT.